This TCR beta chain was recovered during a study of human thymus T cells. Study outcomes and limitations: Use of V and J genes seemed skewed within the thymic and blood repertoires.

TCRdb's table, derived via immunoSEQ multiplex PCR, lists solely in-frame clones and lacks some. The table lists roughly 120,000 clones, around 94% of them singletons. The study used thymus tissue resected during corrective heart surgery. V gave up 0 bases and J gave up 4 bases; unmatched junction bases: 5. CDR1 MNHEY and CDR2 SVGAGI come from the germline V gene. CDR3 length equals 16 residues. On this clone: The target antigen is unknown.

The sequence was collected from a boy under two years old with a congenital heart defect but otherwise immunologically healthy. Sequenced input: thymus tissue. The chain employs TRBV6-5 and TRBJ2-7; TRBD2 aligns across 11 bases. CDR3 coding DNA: TGTGCCAGCAGTTACTCGTTTAGCGGGGGGGTATACGAGCAGTACTTC. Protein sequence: CASSYSFSGGVYEQYF.